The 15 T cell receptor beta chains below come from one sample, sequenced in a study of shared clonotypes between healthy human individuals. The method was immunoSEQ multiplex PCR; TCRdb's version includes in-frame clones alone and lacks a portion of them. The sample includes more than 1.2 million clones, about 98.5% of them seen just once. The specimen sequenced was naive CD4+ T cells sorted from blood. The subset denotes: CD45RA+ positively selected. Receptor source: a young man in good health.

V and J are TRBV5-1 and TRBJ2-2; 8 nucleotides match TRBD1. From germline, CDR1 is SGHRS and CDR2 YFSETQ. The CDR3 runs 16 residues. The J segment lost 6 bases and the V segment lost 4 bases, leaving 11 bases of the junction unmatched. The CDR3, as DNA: TGCGCCAGCAGCGAAAGCGGACAGGGAATTTCCGGGGAGCTGTTTTTT. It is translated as CASSESGQGISGELFF.

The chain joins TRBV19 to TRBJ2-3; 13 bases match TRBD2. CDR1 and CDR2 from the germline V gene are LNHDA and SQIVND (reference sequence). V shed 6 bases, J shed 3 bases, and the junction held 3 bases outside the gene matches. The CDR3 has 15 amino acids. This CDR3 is CASSSTSGRTDTQYF. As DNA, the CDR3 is TGTGCCAGTAGCTCGACTAGCGGGAGGACAGATACGCAGTATTTT.

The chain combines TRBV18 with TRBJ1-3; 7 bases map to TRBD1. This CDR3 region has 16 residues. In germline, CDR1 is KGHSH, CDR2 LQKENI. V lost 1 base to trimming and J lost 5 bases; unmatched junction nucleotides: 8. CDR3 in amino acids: CASSPLNGQDRNTIYF. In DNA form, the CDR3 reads TGTGCCAGCTCACCACTTAACGGACAGGATCGAAACACCATATATTTT.

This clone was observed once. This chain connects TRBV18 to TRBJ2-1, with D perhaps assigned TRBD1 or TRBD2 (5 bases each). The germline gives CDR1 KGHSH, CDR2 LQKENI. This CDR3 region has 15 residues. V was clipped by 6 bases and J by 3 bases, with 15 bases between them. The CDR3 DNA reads TGTGCCAGCTCCCCCGCCAGGGAGAACTACAATGAGCAGTTCTTC. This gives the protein CASSPARENYNEQFF.

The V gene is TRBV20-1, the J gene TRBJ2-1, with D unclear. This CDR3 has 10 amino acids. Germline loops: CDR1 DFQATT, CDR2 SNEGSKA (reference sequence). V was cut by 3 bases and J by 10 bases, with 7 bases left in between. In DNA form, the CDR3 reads TGCAGTGCTAGTCTAGACGAGCAGTTCTTC. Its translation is CSASLDEQFF.

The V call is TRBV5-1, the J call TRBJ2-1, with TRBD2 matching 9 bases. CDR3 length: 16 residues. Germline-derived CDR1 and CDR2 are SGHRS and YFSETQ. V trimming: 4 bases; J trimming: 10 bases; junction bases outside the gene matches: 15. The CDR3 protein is CASSRVAGDRDGEQFF. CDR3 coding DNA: TGCGCCAGCAGCAGGGTAGCGGGAGATCGGGATGGGGAGCAGTTCTTC.

The DNA of the CDR3 is TGCGCCAGCAGCTCGGACATGCACGAGCAGTACTTC. Protein: CASSSDMHEQYF. The J gene is TRBJ2-7, the V gene TRBV5-1; D is perhaps TRBD1 (5 bases). The CDR3 length is 12 residues. V was shortened by 3 bases and J by 5 bases, with 9 bases between the two germline ends. CDR1 is SGHRS and CDR2 is YFSETQ in the germline V gene. Combining the CDR3 with reference TRBV5-1 and TRBJ2-7 gives the whole variable domain KAGVTQTPRYLIKTRGQQVTLSCSPISGHRSVSWYQQTPGQGLQFLFEYFSETQRNKGNFPGRFSGRQFSNSRSEMNVSTLELGDSALYLCASSSDMHEQYFGPGTRLTVT.

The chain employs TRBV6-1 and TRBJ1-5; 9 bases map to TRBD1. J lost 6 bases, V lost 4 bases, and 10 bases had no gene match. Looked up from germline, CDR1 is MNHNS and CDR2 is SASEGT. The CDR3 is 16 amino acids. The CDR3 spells CASSALNRGLGQPQHF. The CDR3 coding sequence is TGTGCCAGCAGTGCGCTCAACAGGGGGCTAGGTCAGCCCCAGCATTTT.

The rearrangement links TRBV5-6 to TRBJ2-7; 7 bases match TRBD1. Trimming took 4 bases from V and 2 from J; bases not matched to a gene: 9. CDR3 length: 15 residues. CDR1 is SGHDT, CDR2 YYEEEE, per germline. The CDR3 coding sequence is TGTGCCAGCAGCGCCACCCGACAGGGACCCTACGAGCAGTACTTC. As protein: CASSATRQGPYEQYF. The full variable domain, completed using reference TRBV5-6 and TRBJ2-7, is DAGVTQSPTHLIKTRGQQVTLRCSPKSGHDTVSWYQQALGQGPQFIFQYYEEEERQRGNFPDRFSGHQFPNYSSELNVNALLLGDSALYLCASSATRQGPYEQYFGPGTRLTVT.

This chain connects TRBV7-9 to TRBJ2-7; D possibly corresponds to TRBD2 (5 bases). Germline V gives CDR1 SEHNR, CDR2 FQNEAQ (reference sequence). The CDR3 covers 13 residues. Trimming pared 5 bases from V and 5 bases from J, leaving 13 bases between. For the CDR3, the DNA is TGTGCCAGCAGCCCTACCGGACTGAACGAGCAGTACTTC. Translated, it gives CASSPTGLNEQYF. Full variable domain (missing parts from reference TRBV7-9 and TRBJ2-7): DTGVSQNPRHKITKRGQNVTFRCDPISEHNRLYWYRQTLGQGPEFLTYFQNEAQLEKSRLLSDRFSAERPKGSFSTLEIQRTEQGDSAMYLCASSPTGLNEQYFGPGTRLTVT.

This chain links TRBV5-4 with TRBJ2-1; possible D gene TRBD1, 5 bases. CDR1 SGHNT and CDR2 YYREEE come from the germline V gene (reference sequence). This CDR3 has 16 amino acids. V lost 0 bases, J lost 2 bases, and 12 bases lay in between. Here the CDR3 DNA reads TGTGCCAGCAGCTTGGGACAGAGCAGCCCCTACAATGAGCAGTTCTTC. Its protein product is CASSLGQSSPYNEQFF.

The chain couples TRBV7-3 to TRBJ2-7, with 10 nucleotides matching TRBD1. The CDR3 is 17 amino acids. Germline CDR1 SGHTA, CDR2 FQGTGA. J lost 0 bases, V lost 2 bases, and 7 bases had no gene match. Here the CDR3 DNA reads TGTGCCAGCAGCTTAGCGTTGGGACAGGGGAGCTCCTACGAGCAGTACTTC. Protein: CASSLALGQGSSYEQYF. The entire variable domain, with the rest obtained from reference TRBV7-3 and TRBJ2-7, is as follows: GAGVSQTPSNKVTEKGKYVELRCDPISGHTALYWYRQSLGQGPEFLIYFQGTGAADDSGLPNDRFFAVRPEGSVSTLKIQRTERGDSAVYLCASSLALGQGSSYEQYFGPGTRLTVT.

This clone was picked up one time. CDR3 DNA sequence: TGTGCCAGTAGTTCTCGCTCCTCGGGCTACACCTTC. Its protein product is CASSSRSSGYTF. The chain recombines TRBV19 with TRBJ1-2; D gene ambiguous. Germline values: CDR1 LNHDA, CDR2 SQIVND (reference sequence). This CDR3 is built from 12 residues. V lost 5 bases and J lost 8, with 12 bases in between.

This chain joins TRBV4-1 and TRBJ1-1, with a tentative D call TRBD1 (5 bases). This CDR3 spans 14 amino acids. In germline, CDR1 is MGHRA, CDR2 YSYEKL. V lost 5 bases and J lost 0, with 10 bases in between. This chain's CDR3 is CASSNRQMNTEAFF. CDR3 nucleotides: TGCGCCAGCAGCAACCGACAGATGAACACTGAAGCTTTCTTT.

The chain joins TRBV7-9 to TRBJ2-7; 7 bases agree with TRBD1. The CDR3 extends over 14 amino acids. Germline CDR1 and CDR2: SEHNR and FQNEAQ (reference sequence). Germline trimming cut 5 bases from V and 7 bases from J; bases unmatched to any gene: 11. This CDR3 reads CASSTGAQSVEQYF. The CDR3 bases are TGTGCCAGCAGCACAGGGGCCCAGAGCGTAGAGCAGTACTTC. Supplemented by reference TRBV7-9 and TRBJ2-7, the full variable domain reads DTGVSQNPRHKITKRGQNVTFRCDPISEHNRLYWYRQTLGQGPEFLTYFQNEAQLEKSRLLSDRFSAERPKGSFSTLEIQRTEQGDSAMYLCASSTGAQSVEQYFGPGTRLTVT.